Below are 23 T cell receptor beta chains sequenced from a single sample in a study of blood T cell repertoires in COVID-19. Method: immunoSEQ multiplex PCR; TCRdb's copy keeps in-frame clones and lacks some. The sample has about 350,000 clones; about 87% are singletons. Sequencing input: peripheral blood. All receptors derive from a man in his thirties or forties with COVID-19, enrolled during active disease.

The genes are TRBV9 and TRBJ2-7; 7 bases match TRBD1. The germline V gene encodes CDR1 SGDLS and CDR2 YYNGEE. The CDR3 spans 14 residues. The ends lost 4 bases at V and 2 bases at J; junction bases unmatched: 6. The CDR3 DNA is TGTGCCAGCAGCATCCGGGACAGAACCTACGAGCAGTACTTC. Translation: CASSIRDRTYEQYF.

This clone was observed once. The chain has TRBV30 and TRBJ1-1; possibly TRBD1 for D (5 bases). This CDR3 is built from 13 residues. Trimming stripped 0 bases from V and 6 bases from J, with 11 bases between. Germline V gene lookup returns CDR1 GTSNPN and CDR2 SVGIG (reference sequence). The CDR3 bases are TGTGCCTGGAGTGTAAACAGGAGGGCTGAAGCTTTCTTT. This codes for CAWSVNRRAEAFF.

V is TRBV27 and J is TRBJ2-1, with TRBD2 matching 9 bases. CDR3 length: 14 amino acids. V shed 2 bases and J 6 bases; nucleotides not matched to a gene: 2. CDR1 and CDR2 (germline): MNHEY, SMNVEV (reference sequence). The CDR3 nucleotides are TGTGCCAGCAGTTTAGGAGCGGGGGGCAATGAGCAGTTCTTC. This codes for CASSLGAGGNEQFF.

This chain uses TRBV19 with TRBJ2-7, with 8 bases aligning to TRBD2. Germline CDR1 and CDR2: LNHDA and SQIVND (reference sequence). This CDR3 comprises 14 residues. J gave up 3 bases and V 4 bases, and 5 bases lay outside the gene matches. The CDR3 loop reads CASSTLAGHYEQYF. The CDR3 DNA is TGTGCCAGTAGTACTCTAGCGGGCCACTACGAGCAGTACTTC. Filled out from reference TRBV19 and TRBJ2-7, the complete variable domain reads DGGITQSPKYLFRKEGQNVTLSCEQNLNHDAMYWYRQDPGQGLRLIYYSQIVNDFQKGDIAEGYSVSREKKESFPLTVTSAQKNPTAFYLCASSTLAGHYEQYFGPGTRLTVT.

This clone was observed a handful of times. The DNA of the CDR3 is TGTGCCAGCTCACCAACAGTAGGGTTGGGGGCGGACACTGAAGCTTTCTTT. Translation: CASSPTVGLGADTEAFF. V is TRBV18 and J is TRBJ1-1; TRBD1 is a possible D gene (6 bases). Per the germline V gene, CDR1 is KGHSH and CDR2 is LQKENI. With 2 bases removed from V and 3 bases from J, the gap between germline ends came to 19 bases. The CDR3 has 17 residues.

The chain is built from TRBV19 and TRBJ1-4; 7 bases align to TRBD1. V was clipped by 8 bases and J by 3 bases; unmatched bases: 12. Germline CDR1 is LNHDA and CDR2 is SQIVND (reference sequence). The CDR3 covers 16 residues. The CDR3 DNA is TGTGCCAGTCGTACCCTCCTCAGGGGGGCTAATGAAAAACTGTTTTTT. This sequence encodes CASRTLLRGANEKLFF.

The CDR3 sequence: CASSAGGSYNSPLHF. CDR3 DNA: TGTGCCAGCAGTGCCGGGGGTTCCTATAATTCACCCCTCCACTTT. The chain is built from TRBV25-1 and TRBJ1-6; D may be TRBD1 (5 bases). Trimming left V 4 bases short and J 1 base short, with 8 bases between. Germline V lookup: CDR1 MGHDK, CDR2 SYGVNS. This CDR3 spans 15 amino acids. Combining the CDR3 with reference TRBV25-1 and TRBJ1-6 gives the whole variable domain EADIYQTPRYLVIGTGKKITLECSQTMGHDKMYWYQQDPGMELHLIHYSYGVNSTEKGDLSSESTVSRIRTEHFPLTLESARPSHTSQYLCASSAGGSYNSPLHFGNGTRLTVT.

CDR3 sequence reads: CASSRDTGELFF. The CDR3 DNA reads as TGTGCCAGCAGCAGGGATACCGGGGAGCTGTTTTTT. The J gene is TRBJ2-2, the V gene TRBV2; weak D call: TRBD1 (5 bases). The ends were cut back, 6 bases at V and 5 bases at J, with 7 bases in the middle. This CDR3 region has 12 residues. Germline CDR1 is SNHLY and CDR2 is FYNNEI.

Only one count was recorded for this clone. The chain is built from TRBV6-2 or TRBV6-3 and TRBJ2-7; possibly TRBD2 for D (6 bases). Trimming shortened V by 2 bases and J by 0 bases, and 26 bases separated the two germline ends. Germline V lookup: CDR1 MNHEY, CDR2 SVGEGT. The CDR3 spans 20 residues. The CDR3 nucleotides read TGTGCCAGCAGTTACGGAGGGGATTTTTACCGGGACGCATCCTCCTACGAGCAGTACTTC. It encodes CASSYGGDFYRDASSYEQYF.

This rearrangement joins TRBV7-9 to TRBJ1-6, with TRBD1 identical over 7 bases. The V and J ends lost 1 base and 5 bases, in that order; junction bases with no gene match: 8. This CDR3 region has 17 residues. Germline-derived CDR1 and CDR2 are SEHNR and FQNEAQ (reference sequence). The CDR3 loop reads CASSLDRTGANNSPLHF. The CDR3 coding sequence is TGTGCCAGCAGCTTAGACCGGACAGGCGCGAATAATTCACCCCTCCACTTT.

The chain links TRBV7-2 to TRBJ2-7; D is uncertain. There are 14 residues in the CDR3. V lost 5 bases and J lost 0, with 11 bases in between. The V gene's germline CDR1 is SGHTA and CDR2 FQGNSA. CDR3 DNA sequence: TGTGCCAGCAGCCCAAAGCAAACCTCCTACGAGCAGTACTTC. It translates to CASSPKQTSYEQYF.

The V call is TRBV7-8, the J call TRBJ1-1; TRBD1 agrees at 9 bases. The V gene end was trimmed by 3 bases and the J gene end by 1 base; junction bases not matched to a gene: 9. This CDR3 spans 17 amino acids. Germline V gives CDR1 SGHVS, CDR2 FQNEAQ. The CDR3 bases are TGTGCCAGCAGCTTCCCCCCGGGACAGGGATGGAACACTGAAGCTTTCTTT. Amino acids: CASSFPPGQGWNTEAFF.

This clone came up a few times. The chain couples TRBV10-3 to TRBJ1-2; D not resolved. The CDR3 is 13 residues long. Per germline, CDR1 ENHRY and CDR2 SYGVKD. Trimming removed 10 bases at V and 3 bases at J, with 15 bases between. The chain's CDR3 is CAKSAREDYGYTF. The CDR3 nucleotides read TGTGCCAAATCAGCTAGGGAGGACTATGGCTACACCTTC.

V usage is TRBV19 and J usage is TRBJ2-7; TRBD2 matches at 9 bases. From germline, CDR1 is LNHDA and CDR2 SQIVND (reference sequence). The CDR3 totals 16 residues. J gave up 1 base and V 5 bases, and 9 bases lay outside the gene matches. CDR3 coding DNA: TGTGCCAGTAGTGAGCGTCTAGCGGGATATTCCTACGAGCAGTACTTC. Translated: CASSERLAGYSYEQYF.

This chain links TRBV6-2 or TRBV6-3 with TRBJ2-1, with D tentatively TRBD2 (5 bases). Trimming removed 6 bases from V and 9 bases from J, with 12 bases in between. The germline V gene encodes CDR1 MNHEY and CDR2 SVGEGT. This CDR3 region has 12 residues. The chain's CDR3 is CASSRLKGEQFF. In DNA, the CDR3 is TGTGCCAGCAGCCGACTAAAGGGTGAGCAGTTCTTC.

The CDR3 bases are TGTGCCAGCAGTTACCGAAGGGGCTCCTACGAGCAGTACTTC. It codes for CASSYRRGSYEQYF. The chain carries TRBV6-5 and TRBJ2-7, with a possible D match to TRBD1 (5 bases). The CDR3 is made up of 14 amino acids. V was cut by 2 bases and J by 0 bases, with 8 bases left in between. Germline CDR1 reads MNHEY; CDR2 reads SVGAGI.

The V and J genes are TRBV18 and TRBJ1-2; 7 bases match TRBD1. The V segment lost 3 bases and the J segment 6 bases; nucleotides outside the gene matches: 7. CDR3 length: 14 residues. Germline lookup yields CDR1 KGHSH and CDR2 LQKENI. This CDR3 reads CASSPVQTGNGYTF. CDR3 DNA sequence: TGTGCCAGCTCACCGGTACAGACAGGGAATGGCTACACCTTC. The complete variable domain, with remaining parts taken from reference TRBV18 and TRBJ1-2, reads NAGVMQNPRHLVRRRGQEARLRCSPMKGHSHVYWYRQLPEEGLKFMVYLQKENIIDESGMPKERFSAEFPKEGPSILRIQQVVRGDSAAYFCASSPVQTGNGYTFGSGTRLTVV.

This clone turned up a few times. This chain links TRBV11-3 with TRBJ1-1, with D perhaps matching TRBD1 (6 bases). The CDR3 length is 15 residues. Germline values: CDR1 SGHNT, CDR2 YENEEA. The ends were cut back, 1 base at V and 2 bases at J, with 11 bases in the middle. Written as DNA, the CDR3 is TGTGCCAGCAGCTTAGTTAAGGACAGAAACACTGAAGCTTTCTTT. Translation gives CASSLVKDRNTEAFF.

This chain links TRBV18 with TRBJ2-7; D may be TRBD2 (5 bases). The CDR3 runs 13 residues. V was clipped by 5 bases and J by 2 bases, with 10 bases between them. The germline V gene encodes CDR1 KGHSH and CDR2 LQKENI. CDR3 sequence (DNA): TGTGCCAGCTCAACCCGGGAAGCCTACGAGCAGTACTTC. Translation: CASSTREAYEQYF. The complete variable domain, with remaining parts taken from reference TRBV18 and TRBJ2-7, reads NAGVMQNPRHLVRRRGQEARLRCSPMKGHSHVYWYRQLPEEGLKFMVYLQKENIIDESGMPKERFSAEFPKEGPSILRIQQVVRGDSAAYFCASSTREAYEQYFGPGTRLTVT.

This clone was detected only a few times. This chain joins TRBV7-6 and TRBJ1-1; tentatively, D is TRBD1 (6 bases). CDR3 length equals 13 residues. The germline V gene has CDR1 SGHVS and CDR2 FNYEAQ. Trimming removed 6 bases at V and 4 bases at J, with 12 bases between. The CDR3 DNA reads TGTGCCAGCAGTTCAGGACAGAGCACTGAAGCTTTCTTT. It yields the protein CASSSGQSTEAFF.

The rearrangement links TRBV4-3 to TRBJ2-1; 8 bases fit TRBD1. V dropped 5 bases and J dropped 3; count of bases not matched to a gene: 9. The CDR3 covers 16 residues. Per the germline V gene, CDR1 is LGHNA and CDR2 is YSLEER. The CDR3 DNA sequence: TGCGCCAGCAGCTCCCAGACAGGGGTGGGCTACAATGAGCAGTTCTTC. Encoded protein: CASSSQTGVGYNEQFF.

This clone was counted a few times. J is TRBJ2-7 and V is TRBV7-8; D uncertain. Germline V gene sequence: CDR1 SGHVS, CDR2 FQNEAQ. The CDR3 is 13 amino acids. Trimming cost V 2 bases and J 6 bases, with 11 bases left between them. The CDR3 region has the DNA TGTGCCAGCAGCTTAATGGCCCCTCTCGAGCAGTACTTC. It encodes CASSLMAPLEQYF.

V is TRBV9 and J is TRBJ2-7, with a possible D match to TRBD2 (5 bases). CDR3 length: 15 amino acids. The germline gives CDR1 SGDLS, CDR2 YYNGEE. V lost 0 bases and J 2 bases, leaving 12 bases between the germline ends. CDR3 nucleotides: TGTGCCAGCAGCGTAGGTGATAGCGCCACCTACGAGCAGTACTTC. As protein: CASSVGDSATYEQYF.